Listed below are T cell receptor beta chains from one sample, sequenced in a study of T cells in Graves' hyperthyroidism and ophthalmopathy. TCRdb re-called the multiplex PCR reads through MiXCR, storing one row per CDR3 protein. This sample yields about 96,000 distinct CDR3 sequences, of which over 50% are seen a single time; roughly 27% belongs to the top ten. The specimen was blood. All receptors derive from a woman aged 40 to 50 with Graves' hyperthyroidism. Each CDR3 is given with its conserved first and last residue. A D gene is named only where the DNA matches it firmly. Clone size appears in some rows only: once, few, many, or a class for an expanded clone.

NA	NA	TRBJ1-1	TRBV25-1	CASRGAGFMNTEAFF	TGTGCCAGCAGGGGGGCAGGCTTCATGAACACTGAAGCTTTCTTT
many	NA	TRBJ2-6	TRBV5-1	CASSFPPAGPSGANVLTF	TGCGCCAGCAGCTTCCCGCCGGCAGGACCGTCTGGGGCCAACGTCCTGACTTTC
many	NA	TRBJ1-2	TRBV29-1	CSVEGDNPNYGYTF	TGCAGCGTTGAGGGGGACAACCCTAACTATGGCTACACCTTC
medium-sized	NA	TRBJ1-2	TRBV15	CATSKDSNYGYTF	TGTGCCACCAGCAAGGACAGTAACTATGGCTACACCTTC
NA	TRBD1	TRBJ2-2	TRBV5-5	CASSTRTGGGVGELFF	TGTGCCAGCAGCACCCGGACAGGGGGAGGCGTTGGGGAGCTGTTTTTT
NA	NA	TRBJ1-1	TRBV15	CATSRLRAGPMNTEAFF	TGTGCCACCAGCAGACTTCGGGCAGGGCCCATGAACACTGAAGCTTTCTTT
many	NA	TRBJ2-7	TRBV4-1	CASSPPLPVLANEQYF	TGCGCCAGCAGCCCACCCCTTCCCGTCCTAGCAAACGAGCAGTACTTC
many	TRBD1	TRBJ1-1	TRBV20-1	CSPRQGTTTEAFF	TGCAGCCCTAGACAGGGAACAACCACTGAAGCTTTCTTT
NA	NA	TRBJ2-7	TRBV9	CASSQAPDSIYEQYF	TGTGCCAGCAGCCAGGCCCCGGACAGCATCTACGAGCAGTACTTC
NA	TRBD1	TRBJ1-5	TRBV7-7	CASSAYPGQGAGQPQHF	TGTGCCAGCAGTGCCTATCCGGGACAGGGGGCAGGACAGCCCCAGCATTTT
many	TRBD1	TRBJ1-4	TRBV2	CASTPDRVFEKLFF	TGTGCCAGCACTCCCGACAGGGTGTTTGAAAAACTGTTTTTT
NA	TRBD1	TRBJ1-1	TRBV4-1	CASSQVGQGMNTEAFF	TGCGCCAGCAGCCAGGTGGGACAGGGGATGAACACTGAAGCTTTCTTT
few	NA	TRBJ1-5	TRBV13	CASSGGDGNQPQHF	TGTGCCAGCTCAGGAGGGGACGGCAATCAGCCCCAGCATTTT
NA	NA	TRBJ2-5	TRBV3-1	CASRVGETQYF	TGTGCCAGCAGGGTCGGGGAGACCCAGTACTTC
NA	NA	TRBJ1-2	TRBV29-1	CSSIGVAGEVGYGYTF	TGCAGCTCCATAGGGGTCGCTGGGGAGGTGGGCTATGGCTACACCTTC
NA	TRBD1	TRBJ1-2	TRBV24-1	CATSDPRTGGEGGYTF	TGTGCCACCAGTGACCCCAGGACAGGGGGGGAAGGGGGCTACACCTTC
NA	NA	TRBJ1-4	TRBV10-3	CAVSPGRFGEELFF	TGTGCCGTCAGTCCCGGACGGTTTGGCGAAGAACTGTTTTTT
NA	NA	TRBJ1-1	TRBV6-1	CASGDGYSKGAFF	TGTGCCAGCGGTGATGGGTATAGCAAAGGAGCTTTCTTT
many	NA	TRBJ1-2	TRBV4-1	CASSQDRGREDGYTF	TGCGCCAGCAGCCAAGATCGCGGCAGGGAGGATGGCTACACCTTC
many	TRBD1	TRBJ1-1	TRBV7-2	CASRSGGWNTEAFF	TGTGCCAGCAGATCAGGGGGCTGGAACACTGAAGCTTTCTTT
NA	TRBD2	TRBJ2-7	TRBV5-4	CASSQDMAGGGDEQYF	TGTGCCAGCAGCCAAGATATGGCGGGGGGCGGGGACGAGCAGTACTTC
many	TRBD2	TRBJ2-5	TRBV6-5	CASSLGASGQETQYF	TGTGCCAGCAGCCTTGGGGCTAGCGGCCAAGAGACCCAGTACTTC
few	NA	TRBJ2-7	TRBV7-2	CASSQLRGVEGSYEQYF	TGTGCCAGCAGCCAACTTAGGGGGGTGGAAGGCTCCTACGAGCAGTACTTC
many	NA	TRBJ1-4	TRBV29-1	CSVETRGNEKLFF	TGCAGCGTTGAAACAAGGGGTAATGAAAAACTGTTTTTT
NA	NA	TRBJ1-2	TRBV10-3	CARSLGVGYTF	TGTGCCCGCTCCCTGGGGGTTGGCTACACCTTC
many	NA	TRBJ1-6	TRBV19	CASSTRGNSPLHF	TGTGCCAGTAGTACCAGGGGAAACTCACCCCTCCACTTT
NA	TRBD2	TRBJ2-5	TRBV9	CASSFVAGGETQYF	TGTGCCAGCAGCTTCGTAGCGGGAGGAGAGACCCAGTACTTC
NA	TRBD1	TRBJ1-4	TRBV2	CASSSDRVGKLFF	TGTGCCAGCAGTAGCGACAGGGTGGGAAAACTGTTTTTT
many	TRBD2	TRBJ2-2	TRBV7-2	CASSFGTSGMNTGELFF	TGTGCCAGCAGCTTCGGGACTAGCGGGATGAACACCGGGGAGCTGTTTTTT
NA	NA	TRBJ1-1	TRBV13	CASSLGGPGSEAFF	TGTGCCAGCAGTTTAGGGGGGCCCGGGTCTGAAGCTTTCTTT
NA	NA	TRBJ1-6	TRBV5-1	CASGRDWGSVLHF	TGCGCCAGCGGCAGGGATTGGGGGAGTGTCCTCCACTTT
NA	NA	TRBJ1-5	TRBV7-2	CASSFLRGGAIQPQHF	TGTGCCAGCAGCTTTCTCAGGGGAGGGGCAATTCAGCCCCAGCATTTT
NA	TRBD1	TRBJ1-1	TRBV6-6	CASRTDRADTEAFF	TGTGCCAGCAGAACGGACAGGGCGGACACTGAAGCTTTCTTT
NA	NA	TRBJ1-4	TRBV2	CASSFTAAEKLFF	TGTGCCAGCAGTTTCACGGCGGCTGAAAAACTGTTTTTT
many	NA	TRBJ2-5	TRBV2	CASSINRNQETQYF	TGTGCCAGCAGTATAAACAGGAACCAAGAGACCCAGTACTTC
NA	TRBD1	TRBJ2-7	TRBV10-3	CAIAGQGLYF	TGTGCCATCGCCGGACAGGGGCTGTACTTC
few	TRBD2	TRBJ2-5	TRBV10-3	CAIRVEANTGRVETQYF	TGTGCCATCAGGGTGGAGGCGAACACCGGGAGGGTCGAGACCCAGTACTTC
NA	TRBD2	TRBJ2-7	TRBV6-2/TRBV6-3	CASTLLAAGGRQYF	TGTGCCAGCACCTTACTAGCGGCAGGAGGAAGGCAGTACTTC
NA	NA	TRBJ2-3	TRBV9	CASRGEGGVGPDTQYF	TGTGCCAGCAGAGGTGAAGGGGGAGTAGGTCCAGATACGCAGTATTTT
many	NA	TRBJ1-2	TRBV6-5	CASSERQTYGYTF	TGTGCCAGCAGTGAACGGCAGACCTATGGCTACACCTTC
NA	NA	TRBJ1-3	TRBV24-1	CATSDSKTSGGSGNTIYF	TGTGCCACCAGTGACTCAAAGACTAGCGGGGGCTCTGGAAACACCATATATTTT
many	NA	TRBJ1-5	TRBV19	CASSTLGGRNQPQHF	TGTGCCAGTAGTACCCTAGGGGGGCGCAATCAGCCCCAGCATTTT
many	TRBD1	TRBJ1-4	TRBV5-1	CASSLWTGNEKLFF	TGCGCCAGCAGCTTGTGGACAGGGAATGAAAAACTGTTTTTT
many	TRBD2	TRBJ2-5	TRBV6-2/TRBV6-3	CASSPLSGSRETQYF	TGTGCCAGCAGTCCACTAAGCGGGAGTAGGGAGACCCAGTACTTC
NA	NA	TRBJ1-4	TRBV7-8	CASSLNPGINEKLFF	TGTGCCAGTAGCTTAAATCCGGGGATTAATGAAAAACTGTTTTTT
NA	NA	TRBJ1-3	TRBV25-1	CASSLPSRLLTPGNTIYF	TGTGCCAGCAGTCTGCCCTCTCGGCTACTGACGCCTGGAAACACCATATATTTT
many	TRBD1	TRBJ1-2	TRBV7-2	CASSQEWRGGGYGYTF	TGTGCCAGCAGCCAAGAGTGGAGAGGGGGCGGGTATGGCTACACCTTC
NA	NA	TRBJ1-2	TRBV29-1	CSAVAHIHGYTF	TGCAGCGCAGTAGCCCACATCCATGGCTACACCTTC
once	NA	TRBJ2-7	TRBV4-3	CASSQVAWEDEQYF	TGCGCCAGCAGCCAAGTGGCGTGGGAGGACGAGCAGTACTTC
NA	NA	TRBJ2-7	TRBV7-2	CASSLGHYGSYEQYF	TGTGCCAGCAGCTTAGGACACTATGGCTCCTACGAGCAGTACTTC
NA	NA	TRBJ2-7	TRBV2	CASSYRTYEQYF	TGTGCCAGCAGCTACAGGACCTACGAGCAGTACTTC
NA	NA	TRBJ1-5	TRBV7-8	CASSHPGQNQPQHF	TGTGCCAGCAGCCACCCGGGACAAAATCAGCCCCAGCATTTT
NA	NA	TRBJ1-5	TRBV5-1	CASSLDRDQQETQHF	TGCGCCAGCAGCTTGGATCGGGACCAACAAGAGACCCAGCATTTT
many	NA	TRBJ1-1	TRBV5-5	CASSLPGEAFF	TGTGCCAGCAGCTTGCCCGGGGAGGCTTTCTTT
many	TRBD2	TRBJ2-3	TRBV9	CASSLGLAGERDTQYF	TGTGCCAGCAGCCTGGGACTAGCGGGGGAGCGGGATACGCAGTATTTT
NA	TRBD1	TRBJ1-2	TRBV7-6	CASSPGTGGAGYTF	TGTGCCAGCAGCCCCGGGACAGGGGGCGCGGGCTACACCTTC
NA	NA	TRBJ2-7	TRBV7-9	CASSPGDTGEQYF	TGTGCCAGCAGCCCTGGGGACACCGGGGAGCAGTACTTC
many	TRBD1	TRBJ1-1	TRBV7-8	CASSLSPGGETEAFF	TGTGCCAGCAGCTTATCCCCAGGGGGAGAGACTGAAGCTTTCTTT
NA	NA	TRBJ1-4	TRBV24-1	CATSEGRNTGGEGEKLFF	TGTGCCACCAGTGAAGGTAGAAACACCGGGGGCGAAGGTGAAAAACTGTTTTTT
NA	TRBD1	TRBJ1-1	TRBV7-2	CASSLRDRGENTEALF	TGTGCCAGCAGCCTCAGGGACAGGGGGGAGAACACTGAAGCTCTCTTT